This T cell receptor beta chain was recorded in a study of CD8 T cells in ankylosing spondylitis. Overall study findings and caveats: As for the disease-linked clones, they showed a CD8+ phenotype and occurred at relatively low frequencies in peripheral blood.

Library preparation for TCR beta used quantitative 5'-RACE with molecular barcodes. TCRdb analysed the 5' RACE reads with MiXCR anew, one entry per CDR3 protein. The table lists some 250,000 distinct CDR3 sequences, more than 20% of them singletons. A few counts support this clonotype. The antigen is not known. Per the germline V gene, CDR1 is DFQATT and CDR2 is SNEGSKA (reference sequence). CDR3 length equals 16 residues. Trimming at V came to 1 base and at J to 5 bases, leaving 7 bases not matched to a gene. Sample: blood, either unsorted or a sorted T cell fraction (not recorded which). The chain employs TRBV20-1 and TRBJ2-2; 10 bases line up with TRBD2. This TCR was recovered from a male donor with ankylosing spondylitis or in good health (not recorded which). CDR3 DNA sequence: TGCAGTGCTAGAGTGGCTAGCGGGGGAGGTACCGGGGAGCTGTTTTTT. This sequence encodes CSARVASGGGTGELFF.